This TCR beta chain was recorded in a study of blood T cell repertoires in COVID-19. The CDR3 covers 14 residues. V dropped 6 bases and J dropped 2; count of bases not matched to a gene: 6. The germline V gene encodes CDR1 MNHNY and CDR2 SVGAGI (reference sequence). Produced via immunoSEQ multiplex PCR; TCRdb's table is partial and in-frame only. The repertoire holds about 80,000 clones, with almost 85% as singletons. The receptor was isolated from a man aged 80 or over with acute or convalescent COVID-19. Sequenced sample: peripheral blood. The genes are TRBV6-6 and TRBJ2-7, with 8 bases lining up with TRBD2. The CDR3 region is CASSPGGKPYEQYF. The CDR3 DNA follows: TGTGCCAGCAGCCCGGGGGGGAAACCCTACGAGCAGTACTTC.